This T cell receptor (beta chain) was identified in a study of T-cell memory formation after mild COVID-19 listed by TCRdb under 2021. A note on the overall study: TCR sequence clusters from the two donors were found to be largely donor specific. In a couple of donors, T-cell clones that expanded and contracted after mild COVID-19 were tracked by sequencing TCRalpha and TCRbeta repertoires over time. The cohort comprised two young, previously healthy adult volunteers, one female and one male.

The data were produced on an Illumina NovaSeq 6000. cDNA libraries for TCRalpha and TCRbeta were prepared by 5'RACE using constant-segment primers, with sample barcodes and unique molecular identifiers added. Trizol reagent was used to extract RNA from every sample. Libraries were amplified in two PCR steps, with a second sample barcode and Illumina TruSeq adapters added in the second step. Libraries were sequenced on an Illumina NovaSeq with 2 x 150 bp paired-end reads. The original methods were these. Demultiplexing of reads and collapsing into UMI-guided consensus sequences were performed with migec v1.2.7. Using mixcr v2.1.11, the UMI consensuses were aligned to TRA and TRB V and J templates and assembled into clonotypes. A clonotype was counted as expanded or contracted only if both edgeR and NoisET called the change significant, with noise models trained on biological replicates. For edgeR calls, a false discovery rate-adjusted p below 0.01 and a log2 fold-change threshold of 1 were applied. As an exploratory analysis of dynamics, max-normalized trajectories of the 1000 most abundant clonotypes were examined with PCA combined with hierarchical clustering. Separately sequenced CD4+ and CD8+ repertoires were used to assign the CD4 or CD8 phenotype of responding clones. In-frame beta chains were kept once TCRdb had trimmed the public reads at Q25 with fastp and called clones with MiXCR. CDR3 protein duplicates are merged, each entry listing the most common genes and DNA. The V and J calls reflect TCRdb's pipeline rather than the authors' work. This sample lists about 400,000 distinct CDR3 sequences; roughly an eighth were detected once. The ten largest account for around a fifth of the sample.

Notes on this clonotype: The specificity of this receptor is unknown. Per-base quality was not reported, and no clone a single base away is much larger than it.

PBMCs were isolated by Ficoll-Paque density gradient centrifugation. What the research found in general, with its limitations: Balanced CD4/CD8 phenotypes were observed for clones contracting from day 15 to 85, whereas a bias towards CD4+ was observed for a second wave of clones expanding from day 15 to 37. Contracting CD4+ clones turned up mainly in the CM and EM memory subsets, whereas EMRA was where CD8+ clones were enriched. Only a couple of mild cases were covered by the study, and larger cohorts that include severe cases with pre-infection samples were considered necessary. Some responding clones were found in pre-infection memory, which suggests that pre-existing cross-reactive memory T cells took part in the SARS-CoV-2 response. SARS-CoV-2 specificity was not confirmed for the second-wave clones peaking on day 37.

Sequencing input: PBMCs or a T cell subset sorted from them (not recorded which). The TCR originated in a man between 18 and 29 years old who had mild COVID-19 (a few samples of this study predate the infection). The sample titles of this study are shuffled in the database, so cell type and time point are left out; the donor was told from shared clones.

The CDR3 in this case is CAWSEGNTIYF. At the DNA level, the sequence is TGTGCCTGGAGTGAGGGGAACACCATATATTTT. The chain is encoded by TRBV30 joined to TRBJ1-3; TRBD1 could be the D gene, as 5 bases match. The CDR3 runs 11 residues from the cysteine to the phenylalanine. Only the CDR3 DNA is retained, 33 bases long and in frame from the first base. V loses 1 base of germline sequence and J loses 7 bases, and the interval between the two ends is 5 bases. Sequences GTSNPN (CDR1) and SVGIG (CDR2) are obtained from the germline V gene (reference sequence).